This T cell receptor beta chain was documented in a study of shared clonotypes between healthy human individuals. Study overall: Every donor yielded three CD4 naive, three CD4 memory, two CD8 naive and one CD8 memory plate.

In the original processing: Junction-only sequences produced by ImmunoSEQ had no quality scores, so filtering differed. Data came from immunoSEQ multiplex PCR; TCRdb stores just in-frame clones and leaves some out. D and trimming come from the DNA, and the V and J calls and clone size come from that table. This sample has over a million clones, with 60% to 80% found just once. Points from the study as a whole: Memory subsets had estimated richness that was generally smaller than that of naive subsets.

To note about this clone: Its target is not known.

CDR1 MNHNS and CDR2 SASEGT come from the germline V gene. V dropped 3 bases and J dropped 2; count of bases not matched to a gene: 11. The CDR3 totals 17 residues. The TCR originated in a man younger than 30 in good health. Sequencing used memory CD4+ T cells sorted from blood. Specified subset: CD45RA-negative fraction. The chain uses TRBV6-1 and TRBJ1-2; TRBD1 agrees at 8 bases. This CDR3 reads CASSDRGRGPPNYGYTF. The CDR3 coding sequence is TGTGCCAGCAGTGACAGGGGGCGCGGGCCCCCGAACTATGGCTACACCTTC.